The next 16 T cell receptor beta chains were all read from a single sample in a study of chemoradiotherapy in HPV16-positive cancers (dated by TCRdb to between 2021 and 2023). Library creation used the immunoSEQ multiplex PCR assay. TCRdb limited this immuneACCESS table to in-frame rearrangements with V and J called. A share of clones is missing; checked studies link under half to unresolved V genes, and the rest is unexplained. Across this sample there are some 11,000 clones, with around 66% seen only once. The ten largest clones add up to over 15% of the sample. This sample was gathered from a patient who underwent chemoradiotherapy. These TCRs come from a human donor with HPV-associated anogenital cancer.

Sample share makes this clone medium-sized (0.01 to 0.1%). The rearrangement joins TRBV7-8 to TRBJ2-5; no reliable D call. Trimming took 6 bases from V and 1 from J, leaving 9 bases between them. The germline V gene encodes CDR1 SGHVS and CDR2 FQNEAQ. This CDR3 has 13 residues. The CDR3 spells CASSDTIQETQYF. CDR3 nucleotide sequence: TGTGCCAGCAGTGACACCATCCAAGAGACCCAGTACTTC.

This clone was observed once. The CDR3, as DNA: TGTGCCACGTCGGGCTCCACTCCGAACTATGGCTACACCTTC. It is translated as CATSGSTPNYGYTF. The V call is TRBV6-6, the J call TRBJ1-2; D gene uncertain. The CDR3 totals 14 residues. V was cut by 10 bases and J by 2 bases, with 17 bases left in between. The V gene's germline CDR1 is MNHNY and CDR2 SVGAGI (reference sequence).

This clone occurred a few times. The genes are TRBV12-5 and TRBJ1-4; 9 positions agree with TRBD1. Per the germline V gene, CDR1 is LGHNT and CDR2 is FRNRAP. This CDR3 comprises 14 residues. Germline trimming cut 6 bases from V and 8 bases from J; bases unmatched to any gene: 7. Here the CDR3 reads CASGQGQGREKLFF. Here the CDR3 DNA reads TGTGCTAGTGGCCAAGGACAGGGGCGGGAAAAACTGTTTTTT. The complete variable domain, with remaining parts taken from reference TRBV12-5 and TRBJ1-4, reads DARVTQTPRHKVTEMGQEVTMRCQPILGHNTVFWYRQTMMQGLELLAYFRNRAPLDDSGMPKDRFSAEMPDATLATLKIQPSEPRDSAVYFCASGQGQGREKLFFGSGTQLSVL.

The chain joins TRBV2 to TRBJ1-6; no definite D call. This CDR3 contains 14 residues. The germline V gene encodes CDR1 SNHLY and CDR2 FYNNEI. Trimming took 6 bases from V and 14 from J, leaving 20 bases between them. CDR3 nucleotides: TGTGCCAGCAGGGAGGGATTCACGACTCGGACCCTCCACTTT. Its translation is CASREGFTTRTLHF.

This clone has just a few counts. The chain employs TRBV29-1 and TRBJ2-5, with TRBD2 as a possible D gene (6 bases). V was clipped by 4 bases and J by 3 bases, with 9 bases between them. The V gene's germline CDR1 is SQVTM and CDR2 ANQGSEA. The CDR3 loop spans 12 amino acids. The CDR3 bases are TGCAGCGTTGTGAGACTAGAAGAGACCCAGTACTTC. Translating it yields CSVVRLEETQYF.

J is TRBJ2-5 and V is TRBV20-1; D gene ambiguous. Per germline, CDR1 DFQATT and CDR2 SNEGSKA (reference sequence). V lost 2 bases and J 5 bases, leaving 6 bases between the germline ends. CDR3 length: 11 residues. The CDR3 spells CSARSPETQYF. Written as DNA, the CDR3 is TGCAGTGCTAGATCCCCTGAGACCCAGTACTTC.

The chain joins TRBV5-4 to TRBJ2-7; D is possibly TRBD1 (5 bases). CDR1 is SGHNT and CDR2 is YYREEE in the germline V gene (reference sequence). V was trimmed by 0 bases and J by 3 bases, leaving 13 bases between them. This CDR3 region has 15 residues. The CDR3 reads CASSLAVEGVYEQYF. For the CDR3, the DNA is TGTGCCAGCAGCTTGGCCGTGGAAGGGGTCTACGAGCAGTACTTC.

This chain uses TRBV25-1 with TRBJ2-7; D may be TRBD2 (5 bases). With the DNA end fitting TRBJ2-5 better, the J assignment may be wrong. This CDR3 is 14 amino acids long. The germline V gene has CDR1 MGHDK and CDR2 SYGVNS. The CDR3 DNA reads TGTGCCAGCAGTGAATATATTCGGGGAGAGACCCAGTACTTC. Encoded protein: CASSEYIRGETQYF.

This clone was observed a few times. This chain joins TRBV27 and TRBJ1-4; D gene ambiguous. Germline V gene data show CDR1 as MNHEY and CDR2 as SMNVEV (reference sequence). The CDR3 has 15 residues. The V end lost 3 bases, the J end lost 8 bases, and 16 bases lay between the germline ends. The CDR3 DNA reads TGTGCCAGCAGTTTCTCCACGGGTGGAGGGGAAAAACTGTTTTTT. Residues: CASSFSTGGGEKLFF.

The table lists this clone with a few counts. The rearrangement joins TRBV6-1 to TRBJ1-3, with 8 bases matching TRBD1. V lost 2 bases and J lost 7; bases outside the gene matches: 1. The CDR3 runs 13 residues. CDR1 is MNHNS and CDR2 is SASEGT in the germline V gene. In DNA, the CDR3 is TGTGCCAGCAGTGAAAGACAGGGGAACACCATATATTTT. It encodes CASSERQGNTIYF.

This clone was seen a handful of times. The rearrangement uses TRBV28 and TRBJ2-1; D is possibly TRBD1 (5 bases). Germline loops: CDR1 MDHEN, CDR2 SYDVKM. This CDR3 has 16 amino acids. The V and J ends lost 6 bases and 6 bases respectively, with 21 bases between them. The DNA of the CDR3 is TGTGCCAGCAGCCTATTAAGGGGTTCCCGAGGCAATGAGCAGTTCTTC. Translating it yields CASSLLRGSRGNEQFF.

The chain couples TRBV28 to TRBJ1-2, with 10 bases fitting TRBD1. CDR1 and CDR2 from the germline V gene are MDHEN and SYDVKM. V gave up 6 bases and J gave up 8 bases; unmatched junction bases: 9. The CDR3 length is 14 residues. CDR3 sequence (DNA): TGTGCCAGCAGACGGGGACAGGGGTTTGACGGCTACACCTTC. It is translated as CASRRGQGFDGYTF.

This clone has just a few counts. The V and J genes are TRBV29-1 and TRBJ1-1; no clear D gene. The CDR3 extends over 13 amino acids. The V gene's germline CDR1 is SQVTM and CDR2 ANQGSEA. Trimming took 6 bases from V and 6 from J, leaving 17 bases between them. The CDR3 DNA reads as TGCAGCGTCCGACGAGGCCTTCTGGCTGAAGCTTTCTTT. Translated, it gives CSVRRGLLAEAFF.

This chain uses TRBV5-1 with TRBJ1-2, with D hard to call. The germline CDR1 and CDR2 sequences are SGHRS and YFSETQ. The V gene lost 3 bases and the J gene lost 4 bases, with 7 bases spanning the gap. This CDR3 has 12 residues. CDR3 sequence: CASSSELYGYTF. In DNA, the CDR3 is TGCGCCAGCAGCTCGGAGCTCTATGGCTACACCTTC. Full variable domain (missing parts from reference TRBV5-1 and TRBJ1-2): KAGVTQTPRYLIKTRGQQVTLSCSPISGHRSVSWYQQTPGQGLQFLFEYFSETQRNKGNFPGRFSGRQFSNSRSEMNVSTLELGDSALYLCASSSELYGYTFGSGTRLTVV.

There are a few counts of this clone. The J gene is TRBJ2-1, the V gene TRBV4-3; TRBD2 agrees at 7 bases. The CDR3 totals 16 residues. Germline CDR1 LGHNA, CDR2 YSLEER. Trimming at V came to 1 base and at J to 7 bases, leaving 10 bases not matched to a gene. The DNA for the CDR3 is TGCGCCAGCAGCCAAGTTTCTAGCGGCCTAGGGAATGAGCAGTTCTTC. Its translation: CASSQVSSGLGNEQFF.

The J gene is TRBJ2-7, the V gene TRBV20-1; no clear D gene. Trimming took off 6 bases at V and 3 bases at J, with 6 bases between the two ends. This CDR3 is built from 10 residues. Germline lookup yields CDR1 DFQATT and CDR2 SNEGSKA (reference sequence). CDR3 residues: CSALFYEQYF. The CDR3 DNA follows: TGCAGTGCATTATTCTACGAGCAGTACTTC.